Listed below are T cell receptor beta chains from one sample, sequenced in a study of control samples from healthy donors and cancer patients. Libraries were prepared by immunoSEQ multiplex PCR; TCRdb keeps only in-frame clonotypes and omits some of them. The sample holds about 18,000 clones; less than 90% are singletons and the top ten take 29%. The sequenced material came from PBMCs. Receptors originate from a woman aged 70-85 years with lung cancer. Each CDR3 is given with its conserved first and last residue. A D gene is named only where the DNA matches it firmly. Size tells how often a clone was seen (once, few, many) or the class of an expanded clone, and some rows leave it out.

size	J	length	D	V	CDR3	DNA
.	TRBJ2-7	14	TRBD1	TRBV6-5	CASSRTGTGAEQYF	TGTGCCAGCAGCCGAACCGGGACAGGGGCCGAGCAGTACTTC
.	TRBJ1-6	13	.	TRBV30	CAWSEGVNSPLHF	TGTGCCTGGAGTGAAGGGGTCAATTCACCCCTCCACTTT
few	TRBJ2-3	13	TRBD1	TRBV5-1	CASSGTGADTQYF	TGCGCCAGCAGCGGGACAGGGGCGGATACGCAGTATTTT
.	TRBJ2-2	15	TRBD2	TRBV27	CASSLDSGSIGELFF	TGTGCCAGCAGTTTAGATAGCGGGAGTATCGGGGAGCTGTTTTTT
.	TRBJ2-4	16	.	TRBV2	CASSVGQGLAKNIQYF	TGTGCCAGCAGTGTGGGCCAGGGTCTAGCCAAAAACATTCAGTACTTC
.	TRBJ2-7	14	.	TRBV7-9	CASSLDTFHYEQYF	TGTGCCAGCAGCTTAGACACTTTCCACTACGAGCAGTACTTC
.	TRBJ1-1	15	.	TRBV27	CASSRKPQGNTEAFF	TGTGCCAGCAGCCGCAAACCCCAGGGGAACACTGAAGCTTTCTTT
.	TRBJ2-5	15	TRBD2	TRBV6-5	CASSYSAGAEETQYF	TGTGCCAGCAGTTACTCCGCGGGAGCGGAAGAGACCCAGTACTTC
.	TRBJ2-1	15	TRBD2	TRBV9	CASSGGLAGYNEQFF	TGTGCCAGCAGCGGAGGTCTAGCGGGATACAATGAGCAGTTCTTC
.	TRBJ2-1	19	TRBD1	TRBV18	CASSLLGPGQGRSYNEQFF	TGTGCCAGCTCACTCCTCGGGCCGGGACAGGGGCGCTCCTACAATGAGCAGTTCTTC
once	TRBJ1-1	14	.	TRBV27	CASSFYRDNTEAFF	TGTGCCAGCAGTTTTTACAGGGACAACACTGAAGCTTTCTTT
.	TRBJ2-3	14	.	TRBV4-3	CASSGGEVTDTQYF	TGCGCCAGCAGCGGGGGCGAGGTCACAGATACGCAGTATTTT
.	TRBJ2-7	16	TRBD2	TRBV5-5	CASSLGLAGVIDEQYF	TGTGCCAGCAGCTTGGGACTAGCGGGAGTTATCGACGAGCAGTACTTC
.	TRBJ2-3	15	.	TRBV5-3	CARSSVANVADTQYF	TGTGCCAGAAGCTCGGTAGCTAATGTGGCAGATACGCAGTATTTT
once	TRBJ2-5	15	TRBD2	TRBV4-3	CASSLGSGSGETQYF	TGCGCCAGCAGCCTGGGTAGCGGGAGTGGGGAGACCCAGTACTTC
.	TRBJ2-7	16	TRBD1	TRBV5-8	CASSLTLTGLSYEQYF	TGTGCCAGCAGCCTGACTTTGACAGGGCTCTCCTACGAGCAGTACTTC
.	TRBJ1-4	16	TRBD1	TRBV5-1	CASSPGATGGREKLFF	TGCGCCAGCAGCCCAGGGGCTACAGGGGGCCGAGAAAAACTGTTTTTT
few	TRBJ2-2	17	.	TRBV5-8	CASSLAPGHPNTGELFF	TGTGCCAGCAGCTTGGCTCCGGGACACCCGAACACCGGGGAGCTGTTTTTT
.	TRBJ2-3	17	TRBD1	TRBV18	CASSPTGTGEGTDTQYF	TGTGCCAGCTCACCCACCGGGACAGGGGAGGGAACAGATACGCAGTATTTT
.	TRBJ1-2	10	.	TRBV28	CASSSRYYTF	TGTGCCAGCAGTTCGAGATACTACACCTTC
.	TRBJ1-1	13	.	TRBV2	CASRAGLNTEAFF	TGTGCCAGCCGGGCAGGGCTGAACACTGAAGCTTTCTTT
.	TRBJ1-4	16	TRBD1	TRBV4-3	CASSQGDRGGAEKLFF	TGCGCCAGCAGCCAGGGCGACAGGGGTGGGGCTGAAAAACTGTTTTTT